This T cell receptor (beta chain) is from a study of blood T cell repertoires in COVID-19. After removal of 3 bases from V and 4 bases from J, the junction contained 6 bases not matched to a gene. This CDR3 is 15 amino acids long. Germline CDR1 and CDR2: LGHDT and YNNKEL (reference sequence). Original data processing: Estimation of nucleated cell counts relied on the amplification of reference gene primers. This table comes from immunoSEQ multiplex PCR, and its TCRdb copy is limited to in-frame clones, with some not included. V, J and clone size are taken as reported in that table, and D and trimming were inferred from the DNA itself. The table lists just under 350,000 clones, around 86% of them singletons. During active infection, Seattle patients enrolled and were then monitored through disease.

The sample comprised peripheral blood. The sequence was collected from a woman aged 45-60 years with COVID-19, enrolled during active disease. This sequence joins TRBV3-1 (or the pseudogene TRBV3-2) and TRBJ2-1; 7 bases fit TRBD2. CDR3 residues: CASSQGLAAYNEQFF. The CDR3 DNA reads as TGTGCCAGCAGCCAGGGTCTAGCGGCATACAATGAGCAGTTCTTC.